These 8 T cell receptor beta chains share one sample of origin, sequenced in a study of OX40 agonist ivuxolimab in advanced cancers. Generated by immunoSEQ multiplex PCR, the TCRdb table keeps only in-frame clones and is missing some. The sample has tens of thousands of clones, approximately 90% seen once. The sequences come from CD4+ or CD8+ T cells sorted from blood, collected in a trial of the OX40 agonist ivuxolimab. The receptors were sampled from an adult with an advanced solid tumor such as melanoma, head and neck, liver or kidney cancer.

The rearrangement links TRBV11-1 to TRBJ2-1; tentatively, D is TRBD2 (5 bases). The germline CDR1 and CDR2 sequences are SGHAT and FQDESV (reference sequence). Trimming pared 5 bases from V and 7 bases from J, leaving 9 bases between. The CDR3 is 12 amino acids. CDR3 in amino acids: CASSEDSNEQFF. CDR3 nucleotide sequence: TGTGCCAGCAGCGAGGACTCAAATGAGCAGTTCTTC.

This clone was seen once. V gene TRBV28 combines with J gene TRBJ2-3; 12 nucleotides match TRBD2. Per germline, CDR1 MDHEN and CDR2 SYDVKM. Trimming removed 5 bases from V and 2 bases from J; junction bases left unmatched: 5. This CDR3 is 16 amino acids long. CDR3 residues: CASSPRTSGATDTQYF. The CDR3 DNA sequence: TGTGCCAGCAGTCCAAGGACTAGCGGGGCCACAGATACGCAGTATTTT.

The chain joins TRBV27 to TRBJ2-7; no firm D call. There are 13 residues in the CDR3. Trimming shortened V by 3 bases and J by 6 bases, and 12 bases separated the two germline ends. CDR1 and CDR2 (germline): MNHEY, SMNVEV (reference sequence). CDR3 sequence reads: CASSFRGPSEQYF. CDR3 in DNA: TGTGCCAGCAGTTTCCGCGGTCCTTCCGAGCAGTACTTC.

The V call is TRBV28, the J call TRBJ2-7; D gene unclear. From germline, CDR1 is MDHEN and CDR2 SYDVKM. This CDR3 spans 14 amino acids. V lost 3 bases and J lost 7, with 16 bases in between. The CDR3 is CASSFGVSTSEQYF. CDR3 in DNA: TGTGCCAGCAGTTTCGGAGTTTCGACGTCGGAGCAGTACTTC.

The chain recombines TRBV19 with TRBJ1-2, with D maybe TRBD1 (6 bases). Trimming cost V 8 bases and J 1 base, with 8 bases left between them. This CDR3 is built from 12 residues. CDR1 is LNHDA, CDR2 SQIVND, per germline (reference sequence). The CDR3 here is CASRTVNYGYTF. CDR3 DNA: TGTGCCAGTCGGACAGTTAACTATGGCTACACCTTC.

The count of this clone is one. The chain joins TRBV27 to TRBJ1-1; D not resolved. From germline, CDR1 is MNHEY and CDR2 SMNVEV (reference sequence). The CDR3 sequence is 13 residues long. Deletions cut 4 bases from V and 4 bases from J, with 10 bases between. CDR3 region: CASSYGVGTEAFF. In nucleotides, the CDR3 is TGTGCCAGCAGTTATGGGGTGGGCACTGAAGCTTTCTTT.

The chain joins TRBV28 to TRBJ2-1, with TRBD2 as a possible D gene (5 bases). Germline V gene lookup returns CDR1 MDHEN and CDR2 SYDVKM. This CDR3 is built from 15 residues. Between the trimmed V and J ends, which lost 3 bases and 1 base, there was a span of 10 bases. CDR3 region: CASSLYSESYNEQFF. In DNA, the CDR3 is TGTGCCAGCAGTTTGTATAGCGAATCCTACAATGAGCAGTTCTTC.

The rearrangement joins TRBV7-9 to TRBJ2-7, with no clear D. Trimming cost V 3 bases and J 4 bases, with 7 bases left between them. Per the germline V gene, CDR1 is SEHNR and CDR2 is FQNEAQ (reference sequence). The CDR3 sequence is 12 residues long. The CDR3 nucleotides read TGTGCCAGCAGCTTGAATCCATACGAGCAGTACTTC. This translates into CASSLNPYEQYF.